This T cell receptor beta chain was sequenced in a study of cytomegalovirus exposure and HLA in healthy donors. Study outcomes and limitations: Links to common viral pathogens appeared, in a later analysis, for several of the most significant clusters. The authors later linked a missense DCLRE1C variant to TCR beta V- and J-gene trimming. Previously analyzed data showed that most TCR beta V segments were productive at a frequency of about 90% or about 30%.

The PCR had 60 Vbeta and 13 Jbeta primers. Some clones are missing from TCRdb's copy, which holds only in-frame ones; the method was immunoSEQ multiplex PCR. The table records some 150,000 clones, about 10% of them present only once. V was clipped by 0 bases and J by 9 bases, with 13 bases between them. The CDR3 extends over 13 amino acids. The germline CDR1 and CDR2 sequences are SGHKS and YYEKEE (reference sequence). On this clone: Its specificity is unknown.

This receptor was taken from a man in his fifties in good health and CMV-seronegative. What was sequenced was PBMCs. The V gene is TRBV5-5, the J gene TRBJ2-7; D unclear. The CDR3 loop is CASSLDYLRGQYF. Here the CDR3 DNA reads TGTGCCAGCAGCTTGGATTACCTTCGAGGGCAGTACTTC.